These 23 T cell receptor beta chains came from one sample sequenced in a study of cytomegalovirus exposure and HLA in healthy donors. PCR used 60 Vbeta primers and 13 Jbeta primers. The protocol was immunoSEQ multiplex PCR, while the TCRdb copy is restricted to in-frame clones and leaves out a portion. The sample lists approximately 100,000 clones; over 9% were seen once. Sequences were obtained from PBMCs. These receptors were taken from a man in his forties in good health and CMV-seropositive.

This clone occurred a few times. This chain joins TRBV27 and TRBJ2-2; D may be TRBD1 (5 bases). Germline loops: CDR1 MNHEY, CDR2 SMNVEV (reference sequence). V gave up 4 bases and J gave up 0 bases, with 15 bases separating them. The CDR3 is 17 residues long. In nucleotides, the CDR3 is TGTGCCAGCAGTTCCTGGGTGGGGCAGTCGAACACCGGGGAGCTGTTTTTT. This translates into CASSSWVGQSNTGELFF.

This clone came up a few times. This sequence joins TRBV5-1 and TRBJ2-1; 11 bases are shared with TRBD2. The CDR3 consists of 18 residues. V shed 5 bases, J shed 4 bases, and the junction held 14 bases outside the gene matches. Germline assignment: CDR1 SGHRS and CDR2 YFSETQ. CDR3 loop: CASSAGLAVLEGYNEQFF. CDR3 DNA: TGCGCCAGCAGTGCGGGACTAGCGGTTCTTGAAGGGTACAATGAGCAGTTCTTC.

This clone was picked up a small number of times. The chain combines TRBV25-1 with TRBJ2-7, with D maybe TRBD1 (6 bases). Germline CDR1 MGHDK, CDR2 SYGVNS. Trimming left V 3 bases short and J 0 bases short, with 6 bases between. There are 13 residues in the CDR3. The CDR3 DNA follows: TGTGCCAGCAGTGAGGACAGCTCCTACGAGCAGTACTTC. It translates to CASSEDSSYEQYF.

The chain has TRBV11-2 and TRBJ2-5; TRBD2 agrees at 9 bases. CDR3 length: 16 residues. Germline V gene lookup returns CDR1 SGHAT and CDR2 FQNNGV. Trimming at V came to 1 base and at J to 7 bases, leaving 10 bases not matched to a gene. CDR3 nucleotide sequence: TGTGCCAGCAGCTTAGGGGTATTAGCGGGAGAAGGGACCCAGTACTTC. Protein product: CASSLGVLAGEGTQYF.

V gene TRBV4-2 combines with J gene TRBJ2-7; D is perhaps TRBD2 (7 bases). Germline assignment: CDR1 LGHNA and CDR2 YNFKEQ. The CDR3 totals 16 residues. The V end was cut by 0 bases, the J end by 4 bases, with 16 bases between. The CDR3 region has the DNA TGTGCCAGCAGCCAAGAGCGGGGGCTAGCTAATTACGAGCAGTACTTC. Its translation is CASSQERGLANYEQYF.

This chain joins TRBV7-2 and TRBJ1-2; D is perhaps TRBD1 (5 bases). Germline CDR1 and CDR2: SGHTA and FQGNSA. The V and J ends lost 1 base and 4 bases respectively, with 10 bases between them. The CDR3 has 14 residues. In DNA, the CDR3 is TGTGCCAGCAGCTTAGGGACAACGCCCTATGGCTACACCTTC. Translation gives CASSLGTTPYGYTF.

The chain combines TRBV6-5 with TRBJ2-3; the match to TRBD2 covers 8 bases. Germline V gives CDR1 MNHEY, CDR2 SVGAGI. The CDR3 is 14 residues long. Germline trimming cut 6 bases from V and 6 bases from J; bases unmatched to any gene: 8. CDR3 sequence (DNA): TGTGCCAGCAGATATACCGGGACTAGGGATACGCAGTATTTT. It specifies CASRYTGTRDTQYF.

The sample holds a few counts of this clone. CDR3 sequence: CASSPSRHEQFF. The CDR3 DNA reads as TGTGCCAGCAGTCCTTCCAGGCATGAGCAGTTCTTC. The J gene is TRBJ2-1, the V gene TRBV28, with no clear D. Germline loops: CDR1 MDHEN, CDR2 SYDVKM. V was cut by 5 bases and J by 8 bases, with 10 bases left in between. The CDR3 is 12 residues long.

The chain links TRBV4-3 to TRBJ2-2, with TRBD2 identical over 9 bases. The CDR3 loop spans 18 amino acids. The J segment lost 6 bases and the V segment lost 4 bases, leaving 15 bases of the junction unmatched. CDR1 LGHNA and CDR2 YSLEER come from the germline V gene. The CDR3 bases are TGCGCCAGCAGCCGCTCCCCTCGGGCGGGAGGGCCGGCCGGGGAGCTGTTTTTT. Its protein is CASSRSPRAGGPAGELFF.

There are a few counts of this clone. The genes are TRBV21-1 and TRBJ1-4. TRBV21-1 is designated a pseudogene. The CDR3 loop spans 10 amino acids. The CDR3 nucleotides read TGTGCCAGCAGCATAGAAAAACTGTTTTTT. Its protein product is CASSIEKLFF.

The chain uses TRBV9 and TRBJ2-7, with 7 bases that match TRBD2. CDR1 is SGDLS and CDR2 is YYNGEE in the germline V gene. V was pared by 4 bases and J by 5 bases, with 9 bases of the junction left unmatched. This CDR3 has 14 residues. The DNA of the CDR3 is TGTGCCAGCAGCCCGCGATGGGGGGGGGACGAGCAGTACTTC. Protein: CASSPRWGGDEQYF.

This clone was counted a few times. V and J are TRBV25-1 and TRBJ1-5, with D maybe TRBD1 (5 bases). The V and J ends lost 1 base and 1 base respectively, with 11 bases between them. The CDR3 sequence is 16 residues long. Germline CDR1 and CDR2: MGHDK and SYGVNS. CDR3 amino acids: CASSESGGRSNQPQHF. CDR3 nucleotide sequence: TGTGCCAGCAGTGAATCCGGGGGACGGAGCAATCAGCCCCAGCATTTT.

This clone was counted a few times. The chain recombines TRBV10-3 with TRBJ1-4; D is ambiguous. The germline V and J ends were trimmed by 2 bases and 8 bases, with 9 bases remaining between them. Germline CDR1 ENHRY, CDR2 SYGVKD. The CDR3 totals 13 residues. The CDR3 here is CAISEPRREKLFF. In DNA, the CDR3 is TGTGCCATCAGTGAGCCGAGGAGAGAAAAACTGTTTTTT.

This clone appeared a few times. This rearrangement joins TRBV4-1 to TRBJ2-7; TRBD2 is a possible D gene (6 bases). CDR1 MGHRA and CDR2 YSYEKL come from the germline V gene. This CDR3 comprises 15 residues. V lost 7 bases to trimming and J lost 2 bases, with 18 bases between them. This CDR3 is CASTEAGSGTYEQYF. CDR3 sequence (DNA): TGCGCCAGCACCGAAGCAGGTAGCGGAACCTACGAGCAGTACTTC.

This rearrangement joins TRBV5-1 to TRBJ2-3; D is uncertain. V was shortened by 0 bases and J by 2 bases, with 4 bases between the two germline ends. Looked up from germline, CDR1 is SGHRS and CDR2 is YFSETQ. This CDR3 contains 13 residues. In nucleotides, the CDR3 is TGCGCCAGCAGCTTGGATATCACAGATACGCAGTATTTT. Its protein product is CASSLDITDTQYF.

CDR3 bases: TGTGCCATCAGCCCCGTGGAGGGGACTGAAGCTTTCTTT. Protein: CAISPVEGTEAFF. The V and J genes are TRBV10-3 and TRBJ1-1, with D tentatively TRBD1 (5 bases). With 6 bases removed from V and 5 bases from J, the gap between germline ends came to 13 bases. There are 13 residues in the CDR3. Germline CDR1 ENHRY, CDR2 SYGVKD.

This clone was observed a handful of times. V usage is TRBV11-3 and J usage is TRBJ2-2, with D maybe TRBD2 (6 bases). Trimming cost V 2 bases and J 4 bases, with 20 bases left between them. Germline CDR1 and CDR2: SGHNT and YENEEA. This CDR3 has 18 amino acids. In DNA, the CDR3 is TGTGCCAGCAGCTTATTATCGGCGGGAACCGCGTGCACCGGGGAGCTGTTTTTT. It translates to CASSLLSAGTACTGELFF.

CDR3 nucleotides: TGTGCCTGGGCGGCAGCCACGGGAGATACGCAGTATTTT. Translation: CAWAAATGDTQYF. The chain couples TRBV30 to TRBJ2-3; D uncertain. Germline assignment: CDR1 GTSNPN and CDR2 SVGIG (reference sequence). V lost 5 bases and J lost 5, with 14 bases in between. There are 13 residues in the CDR3.

The chain recombines TRBV28 with TRBJ2-7; 13 bases line up with TRBD2. Looked up from germline, CDR1 is MDHEN and CDR2 is SYDVKM. The CDR3 extends over 14 amino acids. V was clipped by 9 bases and J by 10 bases; unmatched bases: 12. The CDR3 DNA reads as TGTGCCAGTTTCAGCCCAGGGACTAGCGGGATTCAGTACTTC. Its protein product is CASFSPGTSGIQYF.

The sample holds a few counts of this clone. DNA for the CDR3: TGCGCCAGCAGCTTGGGCCAGGGTCCCTTCTACGAGCAGTACTTC. Amino acid sequence: CASSLGQGPFYEQYF. The chain recombines TRBV5-1 with TRBJ2-7; D perhaps matches TRBD1 (5 bases). V was clipped by 0 bases and J by 3 bases, with 13 bases between them. Germline CDR1 SGHRS, CDR2 YFSETQ. CDR3 size: 15 residues.

The table lists this clone with a few counts. V usage is TRBV7-3 and J usage is TRBJ2-5, with a weak D call TRBD1 (5 bases). Germline V gives CDR1 SGHTA, CDR2 FQGTGA. The CDR3 sequence is 13 residues long. V was pared by 2 bases and J by 5 bases, with 9 bases between. The CDR3 nucleotides are TGTGCCAGCAGCTTAGACAGCCTCGAGACCCAGTACTTC. Protein product: CASSLDSLETQYF.

This clone showed up just a few times. This sequence joins TRBV4-3 and TRBJ1-1; D call uncertain. In germline, CDR1 is LGHNA, CDR2 YSLEER. V lost 0 bases to trimming and J lost 5 bases, with 10 bases between them. The CDR3 spans 14 residues. CDR3 DNA: TGCGCCAGCAGCCAAGAGTTAGTCGGGACTGAAGCTTTCTTT. Translation: CASSQELVGTEAFF.

CDR3: CAISEGVAGAYNEQFF. The CDR3 DNA reads as TGTGCCATCAGTGAGGGGGTAGCGGGAGCCTACAATGAGCAGTTCTTC. This rearrangement joins TRBV10-3 to TRBJ2-1; TRBD2 aligns across 9 bases. The CDR3 totals 16 residues. J lost 2 bases, V lost 2 bases, and 4 bases had no gene match. Germline V lookup: CDR1 ENHRY, CDR2 SYGVKD.